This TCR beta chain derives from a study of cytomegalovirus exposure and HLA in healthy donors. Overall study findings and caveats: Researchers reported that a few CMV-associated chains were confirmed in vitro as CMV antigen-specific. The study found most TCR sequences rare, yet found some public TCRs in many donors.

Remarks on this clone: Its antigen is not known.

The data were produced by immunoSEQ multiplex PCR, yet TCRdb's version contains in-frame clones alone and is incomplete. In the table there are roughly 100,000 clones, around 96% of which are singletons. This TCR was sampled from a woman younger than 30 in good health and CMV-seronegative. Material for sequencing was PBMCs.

In DNA form, the CDR3 reads TGTGCCAGCAGCTTAGGAGGGACAGGGGTGGAGACCCAGTACTTC. This encodes CASSLGGTGVETQYF. The gene calls are TRBV7-9 and TRBJ2-5; 10 bases align to TRBD1. CDR3 length: 15 amino acids. Germline CDR1 SEHNR, CDR2 FQNEAQ (reference sequence). V was clipped by 1 base and J by 5 bases; unmatched bases: 4.